The entry that follows covers one T cell receptor beta chain sequence. The data originate from a study of blood T cell repertoires in COVID-19. V shed 4 bases and J shed 13 bases, with 22 bases lying between them. This CDR3 region has 14 residues. In germline, CDR1 is LNHDA, CDR2 SQIVND (reference sequence). Here immunoSEQ multiplex PCR was the method, and the copy in TCRdb shows in-frame clones only, minus some. The sample lists around 95,000 clones, over 70% occurring once. The chain recombines TRBV19 with TRBJ1-2, with D possibly matching TRBD1 (5 bases). The receptor was derived from a woman over 75 with acute or convalescent COVID-19. The sequenced material came from peripheral blood. DNA of the CDR3: TGTGCCAGTAGTAAAGTGGGGGACTCTTGGAGGTTCACCTTC. Translating it yields CASSKVGDSWRFTF.